This T cell receptor (beta chain) is drawn from a study of shared clonotypes between healthy human individuals. Clones were sequenced by immunoSEQ multiplex PCR, and TCRdb holds only the in-frame ones, with some missing. The sample carries some 2.3 million clones, more than 80% recorded once. The V segment lost 5 bases and the J segment 4 bases; nucleotides outside the gene matches: 4. CDR3 length equals 14 residues. Per the germline V gene, CDR1 is SNHLY and CDR2 is FYNNEI. This rearrangement joins TRBV2 to TRBJ2-2, with 7 bases fitting TRBD1. The sequence was collected from a man aged 18 to 29 in good health. Some clones in this sample may be carry-over from other donors' samples. Material for sequencing was naive CD4+ T cells from PBMCs. Regarding subset: CD45RA+ positively selected. The DNA of the CDR3 is TGTGCCAGCAGTTCGACAGGGACCACCGGGGAGCTGTTTTTT. Protein sequence: CASSSTGTTGELFF. The complete variable domain, with remaining parts taken from reference TRBV2 and TRBJ2-2, reads EPEVTQTPSHQVTQMGQEVILRCVPISNHLYFYWYRQILGQKVEFLVSFYNNEISEKSEIFDDQFSVERPDGSNFTLKIRSTKLEDSAMYFCASSSTGTTGELFFGEGSRLTVL.